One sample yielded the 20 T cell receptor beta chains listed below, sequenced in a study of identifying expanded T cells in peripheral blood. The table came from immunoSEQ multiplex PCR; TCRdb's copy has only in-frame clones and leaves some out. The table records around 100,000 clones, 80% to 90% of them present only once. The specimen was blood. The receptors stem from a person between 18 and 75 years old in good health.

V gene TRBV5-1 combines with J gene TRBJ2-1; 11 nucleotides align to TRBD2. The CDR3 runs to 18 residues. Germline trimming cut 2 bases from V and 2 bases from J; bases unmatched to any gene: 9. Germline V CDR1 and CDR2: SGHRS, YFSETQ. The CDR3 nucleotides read TGCGCCAGCAGCTTACCCCCCGGGACTAGCGGCCCCTACAATGAGCAGTTCTTC. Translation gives CASSLPPGTSGPYNEQFF.

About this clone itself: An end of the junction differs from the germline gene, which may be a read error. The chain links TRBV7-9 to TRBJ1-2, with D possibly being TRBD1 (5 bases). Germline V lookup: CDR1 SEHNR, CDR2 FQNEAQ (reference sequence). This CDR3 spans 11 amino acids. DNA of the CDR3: TGTGCCAGCAGCTTAAACCAACGGGACTTCTTC. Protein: CASSLNQRDFF.

CDR3 loop: CSVLDNRAVGYEQYF. The CDR3 bases are TGCAGCGTTTTGGATAACAGGGCGGTCGGCTACGAGCAGTACTTC. The genes are TRBV29-1 and TRBJ2-7; D is possibly TRBD1 (6 bases). The CDR3 is 15 amino acids. Trimming removed 5 bases at V and 3 bases at J, with 20 bases between. Looked up from germline, CDR1 is SQVTM and CDR2 is ANQGSEA.

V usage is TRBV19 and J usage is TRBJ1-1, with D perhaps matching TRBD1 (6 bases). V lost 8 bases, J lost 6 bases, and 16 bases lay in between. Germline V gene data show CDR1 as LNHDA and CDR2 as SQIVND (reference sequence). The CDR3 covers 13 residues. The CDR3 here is CASRPTGKAEAFF. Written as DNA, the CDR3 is TGTGCCAGTCGGCCCACAGGGAAGGCTGAAGCTTTCTTT. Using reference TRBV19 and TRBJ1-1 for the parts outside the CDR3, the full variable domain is DGGITQSPKYLFRKEGQNVTLSCEQNLNHDAMYWYRQDPGQGLRLIYYSQIVNDFQKGDIAEGYSVSREKKESFPLTVTSAQKNPTAFYLCASRPTGKAEAFFGQGTRLTVV.

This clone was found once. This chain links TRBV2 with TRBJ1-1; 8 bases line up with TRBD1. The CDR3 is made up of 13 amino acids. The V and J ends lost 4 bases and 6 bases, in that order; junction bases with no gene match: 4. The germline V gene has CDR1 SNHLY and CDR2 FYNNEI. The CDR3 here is CASSVSQGAEAFF. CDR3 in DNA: TGTGCCAGCAGTGTATCACAGGGGGCTGAAGCTTTCTTT.

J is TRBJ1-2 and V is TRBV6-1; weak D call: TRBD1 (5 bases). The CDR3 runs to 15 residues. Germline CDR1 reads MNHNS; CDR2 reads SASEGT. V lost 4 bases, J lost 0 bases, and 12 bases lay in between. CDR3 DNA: TGTGCCAGCAGTGCCCAACGGACACCTAACTATGGCTACACCTTC. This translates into CASSAQRTPNYGYTF.

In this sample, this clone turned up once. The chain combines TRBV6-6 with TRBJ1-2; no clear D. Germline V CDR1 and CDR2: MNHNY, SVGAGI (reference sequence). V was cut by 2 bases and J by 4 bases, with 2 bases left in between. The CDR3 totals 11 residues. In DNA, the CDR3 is TGTGCCAGCAGTTACAGCTATGGCTACACCTTC. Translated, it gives CASSYSYGYTF.

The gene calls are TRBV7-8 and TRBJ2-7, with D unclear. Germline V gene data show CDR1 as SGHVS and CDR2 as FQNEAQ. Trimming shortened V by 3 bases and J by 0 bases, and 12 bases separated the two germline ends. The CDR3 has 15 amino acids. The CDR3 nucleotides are TGTGCCAGCAGCTTTGGAGTAGGGCCCTCCTACGAGCAGTACTTC. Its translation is CASSFGVGPSYEQYF.

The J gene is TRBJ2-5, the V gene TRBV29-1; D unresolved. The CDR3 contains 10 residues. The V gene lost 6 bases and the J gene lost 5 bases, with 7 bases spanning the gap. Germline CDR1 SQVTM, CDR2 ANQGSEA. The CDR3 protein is CSVLIETQYF. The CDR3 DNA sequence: TGCAGCGTGCTAATTGAGACCCAGTACTTC.

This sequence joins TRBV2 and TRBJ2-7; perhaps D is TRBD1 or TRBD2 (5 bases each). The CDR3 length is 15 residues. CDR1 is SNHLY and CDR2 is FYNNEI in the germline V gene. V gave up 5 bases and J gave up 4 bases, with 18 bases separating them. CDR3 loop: CASSPEGKFGYEQYF. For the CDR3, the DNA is TGTGCCAGCAGTCCCGAGGGGAAGTTTGGGTACGAGCAGTACTTC.

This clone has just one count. CDR3 protein: CASSLGYSSTDTQYF. CDR3 bases: TGTGCCAGCAGCTTAGGATACTCTAGCACAGATACGCAGTATTTT. The chain links TRBV11-3 to TRBJ2-3; D remains unclear. The V end lost 1 base, the J end lost 0 bases, and 8 bases lay between the germline ends. The length of the CDR3 is 15 residues. Looked up from germline, CDR1 is SGHNT and CDR2 is YENEEA.

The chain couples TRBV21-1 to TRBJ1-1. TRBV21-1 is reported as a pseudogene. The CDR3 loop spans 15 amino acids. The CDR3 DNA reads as TGTGCCAGCAGCAATGGGGCAGGGAGGCACACTGAAGCTTTCTTT. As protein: CASSNGAGRHTEAFF.

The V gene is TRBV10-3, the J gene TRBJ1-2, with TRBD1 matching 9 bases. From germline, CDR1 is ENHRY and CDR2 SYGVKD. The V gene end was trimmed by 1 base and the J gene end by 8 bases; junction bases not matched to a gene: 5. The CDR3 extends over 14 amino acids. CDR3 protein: CAISELGQGLGYTF. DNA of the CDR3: TGTGCCATCAGTGAGTTGGGACAGGGCTTGGGCTACACCTTC.

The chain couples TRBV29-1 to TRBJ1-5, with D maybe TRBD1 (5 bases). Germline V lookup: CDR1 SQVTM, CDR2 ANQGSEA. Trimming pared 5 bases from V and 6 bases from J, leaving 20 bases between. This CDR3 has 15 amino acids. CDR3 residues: CSVITGGGLGQPQHF. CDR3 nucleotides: TGCAGCGTTATTACAGGAGGAGGCCTCGGTCAGCCCCAGCATTTT.

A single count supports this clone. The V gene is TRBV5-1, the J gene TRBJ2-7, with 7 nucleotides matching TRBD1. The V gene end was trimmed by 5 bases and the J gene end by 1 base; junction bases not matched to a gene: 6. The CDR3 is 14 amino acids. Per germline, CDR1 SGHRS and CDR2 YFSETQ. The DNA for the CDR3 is TGCGCCAGCAGGGAAGGACAGGATTCCTACGAGCAGTACTTC. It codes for CASREGQDSYEQYF.

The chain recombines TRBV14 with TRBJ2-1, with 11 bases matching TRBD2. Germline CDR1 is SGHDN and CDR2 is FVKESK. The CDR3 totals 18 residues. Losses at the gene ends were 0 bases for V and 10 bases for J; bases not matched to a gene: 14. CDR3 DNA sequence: TGTGCCAGCAGCCAAGATCGCGCACTAGCGGGAGTATCCTGGGAGCAGTTCTTC. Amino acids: CASSQDRALAGVSWEQFF.

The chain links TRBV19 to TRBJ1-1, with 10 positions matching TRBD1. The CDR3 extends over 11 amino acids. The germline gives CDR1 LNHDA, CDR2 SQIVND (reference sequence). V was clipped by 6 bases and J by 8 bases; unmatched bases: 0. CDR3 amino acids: CASRGQGEAFF. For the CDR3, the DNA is TGTGCCAGTAGGGGACAGGGGGAAGCTTTCTTT.

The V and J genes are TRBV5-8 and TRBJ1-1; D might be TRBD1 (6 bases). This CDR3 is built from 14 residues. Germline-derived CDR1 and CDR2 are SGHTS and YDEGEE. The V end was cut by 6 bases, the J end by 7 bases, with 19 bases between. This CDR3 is CASTTFGGAFEAFF. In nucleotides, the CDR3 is TGTGCCAGCACCACTTTCGGGGGGGCTTTTGAAGCTTTCTTT.

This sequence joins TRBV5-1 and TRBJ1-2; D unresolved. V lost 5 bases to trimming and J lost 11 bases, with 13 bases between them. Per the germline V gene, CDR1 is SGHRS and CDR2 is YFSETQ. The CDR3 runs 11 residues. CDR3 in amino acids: CASRLDEPYTF. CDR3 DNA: TGCGCCAGCAGGTTAGACGAACCTTACACCTTC.

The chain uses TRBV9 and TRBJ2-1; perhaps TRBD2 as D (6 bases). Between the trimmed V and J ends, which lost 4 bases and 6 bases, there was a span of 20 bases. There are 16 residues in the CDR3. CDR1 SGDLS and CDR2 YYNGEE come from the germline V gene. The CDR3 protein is CASSFLPSGLLNEQFF. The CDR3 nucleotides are TGTGCCAGCAGCTTCCTCCCATCGGGACTCCTCAATGAGCAGTTCTTC.